The rows below give T cell receptor beta chains drawn from one sample of a study of T-cell reconstitution after alpha-beta-depleted transplantation in children. One entry per CDR3 protein, called by TCRdb with MiXCR from the PCR reads. The table shows 330,000 or so distinct CDR3 sequences, with over 7.5% occurring only once. This specimen was peripheral blood, taken 360 days after TCRalphabeta/CD19-depleted stem cell transplant. These TCRs come from a female patient aged 2-9 years who had a stem cell transplant for Fanconi anemia, so the T cells may come from the graft donor. Both conserved end residues are part of each CDR3. The order of the fields is CDR3 length, clone size, D gene, J gene, V gene, CDR3 DNA, CDR3 protein. D genes are given only for firm matches. Size values are once, few and many counts, or a class for expanded clones, and some rows have none.

CDR3 length: 17; clone size: many; D gene: TRBD2; J gene: TRBJ2-7; V gene: TRBV7-2; CDR3 DNA: TGTGCCAGCAGCTTAGGACTAGCGGGTCCCCTTACCTACGAGCAGTACTTC; CDR3 protein: CASSLGLAGPLTYEQYF
CDR3 length: 14; clone size: many; D gene: -; J gene: TRBJ1-4; V gene: TRBV5-1; CDR3 DNA: TGCGCCAGCAGCTTTACAGGGAGGAATGAAAAACTGTTTTTT; CDR3 protein: CASSFTGRNEKLFF
CDR3 length: 12; clone size: many; D gene: -; J gene: TRBJ1-1; V gene: TRBV20-1; CDR3 DNA: TGCAGTGCTAGAGTCCAGGAGGCCACAGCTTTCTTT; CDR3 protein: CSARVQEATAFF
CDR3 length: 19; clone size: many; D gene: -; J gene: TRBJ1-6; V gene: TRBV4-3; CDR3 DNA: TGCGCCAGCAGCCTCCTTTGGGGAGAGGGGAGAAGCTATAATTCACCCCTCCACTTT; CDR3 protein: CASSLLWGEGRSYNSPLHF
CDR3 length: 14; clone size: -; D gene: TRBD2; J gene: TRBJ2-3; V gene: TRBV20-1; CDR3 DNA: TGCAGTGCCCGCGCTAGCGGGGTTGTAGATACGCAGTATTTT; CDR3 protein: CSARASGVVDTQYF
CDR3 length: 16; clone size: many; D gene: TRBD1; J gene: TRBJ1-5; V gene: TRBV20-1; CDR3 DNA: TGCAGTGCTAGGCCACAGGGGAGGTATAGCAATCAGCCCCAGCATTTT; CDR3 protein: CSARPQGRYSNQPQHF
CDR3 length: 14; clone size: -; D gene: -; J gene: TRBJ1-2; V gene: TRBV6-5; CDR3 DNA: TGTGCCAGCAGTTACTCTGACTCGAACTATGGCTACACCTTC; CDR3 protein: CASSYSDSNYGYTF
CDR3 length: 15; clone size: many; D gene: TRBD1; J gene: TRBJ1-1; V gene: TRBV10-2; CDR3 DNA: TGCGCCAGCAGCGCCGGGACAGCTTTGAACACTGAAGCTTTCTTT; CDR3 protein: CASSAGTALNTEAFF
CDR3 length: 14; clone size: many; D gene: -; J gene: TRBJ2-3; V gene: TRBV5-6; CDR3 DNA: TGTGCCAGCAGTTCACGGGGGGCTGGAGATACGCAGTATTTT; CDR3 protein: CASSSRGAGDTQYF
CDR3 length: 14; clone size: many; D gene: TRBD2; J gene: TRBJ2-3; V gene: TRBV7-2; CDR3 DNA: TGTGCCAGCAGCCCATCCGGGACTATGTTCGCGCAGTATTTT; CDR3 protein: CASSPSGTMFAQYF
CDR3 length: 18; clone size: many; D gene: -; J gene: TRBJ1-1; V gene: TRBV5-1; CDR3 DNA: TGCGCCAGCAGCTTGTGGACATTATCCGAGCTGACGAACACTGAAGCTTTCTTT; CDR3 protein: CASSLWTLSELTNTEAFF
CDR3 length: 13; clone size: few; D gene: -; J gene: TRBJ1-1; V gene: TRBV5-1; CDR3 DNA: TGCGCCAGCAGCTTGGATGGAGGGGGAAAAGCTTTCTTT; CDR3 protein: CASSLDGGGKAFF
CDR3 length: 16; clone size: many; D gene: TRBD2; J gene: TRBJ2-5; V gene: TRBV20-1; CDR3 DNA: TGCAGTGCTAGTTGGCTAGCGGGAGGCAGTCAAGAGACCCAGTACTTC; CDR3 protein: CSASWLAGGSQETQYF
CDR3 length: 14; clone size: -; D gene: -; J gene: TRBJ1-5; V gene: TRBV20-1; CDR3 DNA: TGCAGTGCTACGTGGTCAACCCGCAATCAGCCCCAGCATTTT; CDR3 protein: CSATWSTRNQPQHF
CDR3 length: 15; clone size: -; D gene: -; J gene: TRBJ2-3; V gene: TRBV27; CDR3 DNA: TGTGCCAGCGGACCCCTTGTGGGACTCGCAGATACGCAGTATTTT; CDR3 protein: CASGPLVGLADTQYF
CDR3 length: 13; clone size: many; D gene: -; J gene: TRBJ1-1; V gene: TRBV29-1; CDR3 DNA: TGCAGCGTTGAAGAGGGGACGAACACTGAAGCTTTCTTT; CDR3 protein: CSVEEGTNTEAFF
CDR3 length: 14; clone size: few; D gene: TRBD1; J gene: TRBJ1-2; V gene: TRBV28; CDR3 DNA: TGTGCCATCCGGACAGGGGTACCTAACTATGGCTACACCTTC; CDR3 protein: CAIRTGVPNYGYTF
CDR3 length: 15; clone size: many; D gene: -; J gene: TRBJ2-3; V gene: TRBV18; CDR3 DNA: TGTGCCAGCTCACCACTAGGCAGAGGCACAGATACGCAGTATTTT; CDR3 protein: CASSPLGRGTDTQYF